This T cell receptor beta chain appears in the sequencing data of a study of blood T cell repertoires in COVID-19. Trimming took 3 bases from V and 5 from J, leaving 13 bases between them. The CDR3 extends over 14 amino acids. The germline V gene encodes CDR1 SNHLY and CDR2 FYNNEI. Methods used by the authors: Estimates of nucleated cell counts were drawn from the amplification of reference gene primers. Clones were read by immunoSEQ multiplex PCR, and TCRdb kept only the in-frame ones, dropping some. The D gene and trimming were derived from the DNA, and the V and J assignments and clone size from that table. This table holds 15,000 or so clones, more than 70% found once.

Sequenced sample: peripheral blood. This sequence was found in a human donor in a cohort sampled during active COVID-19. V gene TRBV2 combines with J gene TRBJ2-5; perhaps TRBD1 as D (6 bases). The DNA of the CDR3 is TGTGCCAGCAGTGAGATCTTACAGGGTGAGACCCAGTACTTC. The encoded protein is CASSEILQGETQYF.